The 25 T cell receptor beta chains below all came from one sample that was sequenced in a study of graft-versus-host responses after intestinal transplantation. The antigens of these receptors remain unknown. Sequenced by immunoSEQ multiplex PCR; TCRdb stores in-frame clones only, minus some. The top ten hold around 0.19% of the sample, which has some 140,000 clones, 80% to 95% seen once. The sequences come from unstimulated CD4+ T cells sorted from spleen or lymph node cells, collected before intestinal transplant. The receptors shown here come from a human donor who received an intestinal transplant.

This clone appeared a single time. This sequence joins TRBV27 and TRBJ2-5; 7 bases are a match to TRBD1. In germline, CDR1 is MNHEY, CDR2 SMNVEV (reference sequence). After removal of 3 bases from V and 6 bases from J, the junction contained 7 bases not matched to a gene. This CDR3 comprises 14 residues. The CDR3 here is CASSLKGARKTQYF. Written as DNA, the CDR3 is TGTGCCAGCAGTTTGAAGGGGGCCAGGAAGACCCAGTACTTC.

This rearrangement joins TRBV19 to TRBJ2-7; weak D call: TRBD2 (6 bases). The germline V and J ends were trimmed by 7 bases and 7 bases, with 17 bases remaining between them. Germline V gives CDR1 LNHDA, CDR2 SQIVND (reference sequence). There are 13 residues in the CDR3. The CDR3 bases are TGTGCCAGTACAGCCGGGACTGTACGGGAGCAGTACTTC. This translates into CASTAGTVREQYF.

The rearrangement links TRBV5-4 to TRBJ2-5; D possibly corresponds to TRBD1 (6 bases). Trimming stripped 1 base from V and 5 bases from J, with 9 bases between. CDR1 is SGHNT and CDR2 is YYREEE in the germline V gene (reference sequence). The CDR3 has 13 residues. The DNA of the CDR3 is TGTGCCAGCAGCTTGTCCGACAGGGAGACCCAGTACTTC. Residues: CASSLSDRETQYF.

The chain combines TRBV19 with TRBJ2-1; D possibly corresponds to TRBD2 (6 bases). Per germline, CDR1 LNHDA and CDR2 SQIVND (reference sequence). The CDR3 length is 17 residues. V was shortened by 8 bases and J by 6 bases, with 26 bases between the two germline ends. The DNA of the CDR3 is TGTGCCAGTTTTTCGGGCAAAGGGACTGGAGGGTTCAATGAGCAGTTCTTC. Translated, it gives CASFSGKGTGGFNEQFF.

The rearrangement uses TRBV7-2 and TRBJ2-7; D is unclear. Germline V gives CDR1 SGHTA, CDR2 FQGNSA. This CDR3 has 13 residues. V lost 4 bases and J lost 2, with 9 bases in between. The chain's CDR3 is CASSSERPYEQYF. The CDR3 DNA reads TGTGCCAGCAGCTCCGAGCGCCCCTACGAGCAGTACTTC.

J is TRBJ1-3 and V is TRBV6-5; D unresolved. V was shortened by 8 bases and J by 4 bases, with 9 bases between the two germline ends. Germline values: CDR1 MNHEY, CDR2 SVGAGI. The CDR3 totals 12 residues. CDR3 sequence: CASSTAGNTIYF. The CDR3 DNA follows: TGTGCCAGCTCCACGGCGGGAAACACCATATATTTT.

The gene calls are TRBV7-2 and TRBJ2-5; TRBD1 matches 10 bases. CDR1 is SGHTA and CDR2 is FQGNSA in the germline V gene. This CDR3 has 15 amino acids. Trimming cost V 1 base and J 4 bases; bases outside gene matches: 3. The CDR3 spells CASSLEGTGVETQYF. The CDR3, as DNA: TGTGCCAGCAGCTTAGAGGGGACAGGGGTAGAGACCCAGTACTTC. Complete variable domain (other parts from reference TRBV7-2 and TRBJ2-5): GAGVSQSPSNKVTEKGKDVELRCDPISGHTALYWYRQSLGQGLEFLIYFQGNSAPDKSGLPSDRFSAERTGGSVSTLTIQRTQQEDSAVYLCASSLEGTGVETQYFGPGTRLLVL.

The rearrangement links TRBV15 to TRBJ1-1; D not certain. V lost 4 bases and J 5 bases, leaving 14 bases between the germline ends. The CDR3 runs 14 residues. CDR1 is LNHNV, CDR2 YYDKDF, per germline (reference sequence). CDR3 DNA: TGTGCCACCAGCAACCGTGGGAAAAATACTGAAGCTTTCTTT. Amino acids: CATSNRGKNTEAFF.

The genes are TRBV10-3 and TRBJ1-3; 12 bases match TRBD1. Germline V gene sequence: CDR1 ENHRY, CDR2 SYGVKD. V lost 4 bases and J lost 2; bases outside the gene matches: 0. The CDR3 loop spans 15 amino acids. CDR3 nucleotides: TGTGCCATCAGTGGGGACAGGGGGCCTGGAAACACCATATATTTT. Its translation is CAISGDRGPGNTIYF.

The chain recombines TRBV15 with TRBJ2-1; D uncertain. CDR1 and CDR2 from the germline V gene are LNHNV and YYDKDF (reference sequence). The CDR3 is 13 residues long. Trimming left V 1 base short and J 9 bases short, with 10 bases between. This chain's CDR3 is CATSRAPWGEQFF. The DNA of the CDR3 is TGTGCCACCAGCAGAGCCCCTTGGGGTGAGCAGTTCTTC.

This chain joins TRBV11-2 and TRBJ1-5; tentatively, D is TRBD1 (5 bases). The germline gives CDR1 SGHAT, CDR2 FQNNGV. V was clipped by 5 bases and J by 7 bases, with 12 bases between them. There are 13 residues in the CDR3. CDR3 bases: TGTGCCAGCAGCACCCGACAGCGGCAGCCCCAGCATTTT. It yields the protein CASSTRQRQPQHF.

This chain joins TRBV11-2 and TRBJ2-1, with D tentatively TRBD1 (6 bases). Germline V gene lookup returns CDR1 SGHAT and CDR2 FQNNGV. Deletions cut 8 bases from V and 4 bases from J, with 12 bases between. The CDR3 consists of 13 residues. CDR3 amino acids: CASGQRIYNEQFF. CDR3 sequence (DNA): TGTGCCAGCGGACAGCGGATTTACAATGAGCAGTTCTTC.

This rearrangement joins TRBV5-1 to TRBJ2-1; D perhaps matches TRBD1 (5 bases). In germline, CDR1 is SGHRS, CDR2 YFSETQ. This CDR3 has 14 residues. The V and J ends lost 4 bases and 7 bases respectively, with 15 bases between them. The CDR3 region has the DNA TGCGCCAGCAGCCCGGGCGTGGGGCGGAATGAGCAGTTCTTC. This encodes CASSPGVGRNEQFF. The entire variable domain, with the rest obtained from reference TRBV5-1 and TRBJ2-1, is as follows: KAGVTQTPRYLIKTRGQQVTLSCSPISGHRSVSWYQQTPGQGLQFLFEYFSETQRNKGNFPGRFSGRQFSNSRSEMNVSTLELGDSALYLCASSPGVGRNEQFFGPGTRLTVL.

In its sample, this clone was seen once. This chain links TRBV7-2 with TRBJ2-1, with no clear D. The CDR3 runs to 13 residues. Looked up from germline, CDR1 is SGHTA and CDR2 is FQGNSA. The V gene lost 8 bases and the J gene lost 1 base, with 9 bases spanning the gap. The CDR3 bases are TGTGCCAGCTTCGGTAGGTCCTACAATGAGCAGTTCTTC. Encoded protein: CASFGRSYNEQFF.

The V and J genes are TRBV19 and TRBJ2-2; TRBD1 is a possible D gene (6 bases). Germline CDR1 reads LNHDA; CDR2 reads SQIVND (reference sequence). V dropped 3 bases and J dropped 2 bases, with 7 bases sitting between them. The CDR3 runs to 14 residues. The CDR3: CASSMGHNTGELFF. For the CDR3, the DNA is TGTGCCAGTAGTATGGGACACAACACCGGGGAGCTGTTTTTT.

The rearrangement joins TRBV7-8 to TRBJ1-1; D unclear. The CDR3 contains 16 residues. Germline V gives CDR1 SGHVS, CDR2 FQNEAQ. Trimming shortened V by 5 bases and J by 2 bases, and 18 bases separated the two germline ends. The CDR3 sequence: CASSPTLGVENTEAFF. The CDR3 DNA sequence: TGTGCCAGCAGCCCCACGCTCGGGGTAGAAAACACTGAAGCTTTCTTT.

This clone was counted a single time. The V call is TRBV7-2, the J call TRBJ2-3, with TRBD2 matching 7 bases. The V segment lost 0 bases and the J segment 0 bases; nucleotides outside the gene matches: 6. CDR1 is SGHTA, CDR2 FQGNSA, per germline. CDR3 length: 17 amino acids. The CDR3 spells CASSLASGGLSTDTQYF. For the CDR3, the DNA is TGTGCCAGCAGCTTAGCATCGGGAGGCCTTAGCACAGATACGCAGTATTTT.

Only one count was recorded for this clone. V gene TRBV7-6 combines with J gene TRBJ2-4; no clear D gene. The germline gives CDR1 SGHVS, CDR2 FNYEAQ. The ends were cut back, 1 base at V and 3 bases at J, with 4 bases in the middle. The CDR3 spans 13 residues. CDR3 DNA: TGTGCCAGCAGCTTAGGGGTCAAAAACATTCAGTACTTC. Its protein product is CASSLGVKNIQYF.

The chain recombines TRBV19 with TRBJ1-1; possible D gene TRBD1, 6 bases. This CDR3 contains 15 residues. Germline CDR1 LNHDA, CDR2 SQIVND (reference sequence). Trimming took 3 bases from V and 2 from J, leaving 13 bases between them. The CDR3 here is CASSIPDRFNTEAFF. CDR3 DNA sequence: TGTGCCAGTAGTATCCCGGACAGATTTAACACTGAAGCTTTCTTT.

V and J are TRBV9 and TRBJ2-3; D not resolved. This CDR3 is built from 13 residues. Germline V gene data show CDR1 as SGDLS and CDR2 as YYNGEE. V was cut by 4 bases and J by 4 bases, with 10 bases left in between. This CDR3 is CASSPQRPDTQYF. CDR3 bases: TGTGCCAGCAGCCCCCAGCGACCAGATACGCAGTATTTT.

The CDR3, as DNA: TGTGCCAGCAGTGTTATGGGGGGCACTGAAGCTTTCTTT. As protein: CASSVMGGTEAFF. V and J are TRBV6-4 and TRBJ1-1; D may be TRBD1 (5 bases). Germline values: CDR1 MRHNA, CDR2 SNTAGT. V lost 4 bases, J lost 4 bases, and 10 bases lay in between. This CDR3 contains 13 residues.

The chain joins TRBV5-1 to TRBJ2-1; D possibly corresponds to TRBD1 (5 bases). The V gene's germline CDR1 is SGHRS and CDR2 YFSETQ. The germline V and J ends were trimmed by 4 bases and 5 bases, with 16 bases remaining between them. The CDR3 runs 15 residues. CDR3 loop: CASSLQVLGDNEQFF. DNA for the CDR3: TGCGCCAGCAGCCTACAGGTCTTAGGGGACAATGAGCAGTTCTTC.

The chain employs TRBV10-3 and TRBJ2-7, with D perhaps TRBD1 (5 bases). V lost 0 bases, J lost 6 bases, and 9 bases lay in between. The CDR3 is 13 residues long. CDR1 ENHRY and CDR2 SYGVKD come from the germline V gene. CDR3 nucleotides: TGTGCCATCAGTGAGTCTGTTGGGGCCGAGCAGTACTTC. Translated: CAISESVGAEQYF.

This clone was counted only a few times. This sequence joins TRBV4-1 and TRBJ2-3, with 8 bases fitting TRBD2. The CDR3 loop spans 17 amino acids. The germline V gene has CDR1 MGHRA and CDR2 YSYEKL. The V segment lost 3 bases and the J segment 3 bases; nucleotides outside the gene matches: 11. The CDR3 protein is CASSHPAGVAGTDTQYF. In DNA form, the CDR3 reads TGCGCCAGCAGCCACCCGGCAGGAGTAGCGGGAACAGATACGCAGTATTTT.

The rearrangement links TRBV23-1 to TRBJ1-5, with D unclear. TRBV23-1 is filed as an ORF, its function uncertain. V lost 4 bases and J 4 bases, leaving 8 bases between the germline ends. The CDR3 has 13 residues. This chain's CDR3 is CASSLVGNQPQHF. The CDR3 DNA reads TGCGCCAGCAGTCTCGTCGGGAATCAGCCCCAGCATTTT.